This paragraph reports one T cell receptor (beta chain). There is no known antigen for this receptor. No base qualities exist here, and no much larger clone lies one base off it. High-throughput TCR beta sequencing profiled peripheral blood CD8+ and CD4+ T cells from healthy donors, Susac syndrome patients and multiple sclerosis patients. The multiple sclerosis controls were treatment-naive patients whose relapsing-remitting disease, either stable or active, fulfilled the revised McDonald criteria. Bulk CD8+ and CD4+ T cells were purified by magnetic negative isolation, whereas CD8+ TEMRA cells were enriched by FACS. Blood was collected in EDTA tubes and processed within 24 hours, with PBMCs isolated through density gradient centrifugation. PBMCs intended for TCR sequencing were cryopreserved in liquid nitrogen and were subsequently thawed in a 37 degrees C water bath. A purity of at least 90% was achieved for sorted or isolated CD4+, CD8+ and CD8+ TEMRA cells.

This sample is part of a study of CD8 T cells in Susac syndrome (dated by TCRdb to the late 2010s). About the study as a whole: Repertoire sequencing was used to test whether CD8+ T cell activation and differentiation in Susac syndrome was antigen driven. The clonality of the CD8+ T cell repertoire was compared across over 10 healthy donors, roughly 14 Susac syndrome patients and under 18 multiple sclerosis patients. General findings and caveats noted by the study authors: The study acknowledged that relatively few individuals were included in the TCR sequencing and HLA analysis.

RNA was extracted using the RNeasy kit, and about 0.5 to 1 ug of the RNA was reverse transcribed with random hexamers. The immunoSEQ multiplex PCR assay, covering 54 Vbeta and 13 Jbeta segments, was used to amplify TCR beta CDR3 regions. PCR amplification bias was corrected by using a synthetic template baseline for primer optimization and computational correction. On the authors' methods: Reads were assigned to V, D and J genes according to IMGT and analyzed in immunoSEQ Analyzer, with only productive sequences retained. Clonality was calculated as one minus the Shannon entropy normalized by log2 of the number of productive unique sequences. For each patient and control, public and private clones were evaluated within the 100 most prevalent clones. A clone was defined as Susac-specific if it was absent from the healthy and MS cohorts, from 1052 published viral clones and from other ImmuneACCESS disease sequences. Starting from the raw public reads, TCRdb applied fastp trimming at Q25, assembled clones with MiXCR and retained in-frame beta chains. Records with the same CDR3 protein are collapsed into one entry carrying the most frequent genes and DNA. The V and J calls shown here were made by TCRdb, not taken from the authors' results. This sample gives around 130,000 distinct CDR3 sequences in total; around 86% of them show up just once. The top ten clonotypes cover 0.5% to 0.65% of the sample.

The sample was CD8+ T cells from PBMCs. This receptor was obtained from a human donor with multiple sclerosis.

DNA sequence: TGTGCCAGCAGCCAAGATCCGGTCAGACAAAATCAGCCCCAGCATTTT. Its protein product is CASSQDPVRQNQPQHF. The chain employs TRBV3-1 and TRBJ1-5, with the D gene not clear enough to name. V and J are truncated by 0 bases and 4 bases respectively, leaving an intervening sequence of 13 bases. The CDR3, cysteine through phenylalanine, is 16 amino acids long. Only the CDR3 region is kept as DNA, spanning 48 bases read in frame from base 1. From a lookup of the germline V gene (reference sequence), CDR1 and CDR2 are LGHDT and YNNKEL.